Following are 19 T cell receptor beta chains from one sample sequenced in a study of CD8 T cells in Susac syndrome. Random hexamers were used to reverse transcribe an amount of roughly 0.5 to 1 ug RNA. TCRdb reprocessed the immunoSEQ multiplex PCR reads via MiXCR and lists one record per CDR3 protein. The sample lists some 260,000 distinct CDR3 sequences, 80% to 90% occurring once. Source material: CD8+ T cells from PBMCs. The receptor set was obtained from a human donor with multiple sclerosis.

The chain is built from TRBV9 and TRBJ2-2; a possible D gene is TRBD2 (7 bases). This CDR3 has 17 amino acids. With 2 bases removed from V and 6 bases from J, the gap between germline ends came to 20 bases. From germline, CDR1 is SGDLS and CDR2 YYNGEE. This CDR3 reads CASSVEQGGALPGELFF. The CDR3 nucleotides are TGTGCCAGCAGCGTTGAACAGGGAGGGGCCCTCCCCGGGGAGCTGTTTTTT.

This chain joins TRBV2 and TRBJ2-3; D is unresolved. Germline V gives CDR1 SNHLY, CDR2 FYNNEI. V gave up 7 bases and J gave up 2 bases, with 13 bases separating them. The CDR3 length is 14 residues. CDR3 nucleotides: TGTGCCAGCATAGGTGACAAGTTCACAGATACGCAGTATTTT. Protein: CASIGDKFTDTQYF.

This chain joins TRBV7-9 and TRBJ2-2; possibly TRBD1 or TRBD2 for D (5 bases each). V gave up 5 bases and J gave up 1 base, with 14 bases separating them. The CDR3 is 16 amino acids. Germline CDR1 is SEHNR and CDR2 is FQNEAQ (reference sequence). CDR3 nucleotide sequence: TGTGCCAGCAGCCCGCAGGGTAGCGAGAACACCGGGGAGCTGTTTTTT. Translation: CASSPQGSENTGELFF.

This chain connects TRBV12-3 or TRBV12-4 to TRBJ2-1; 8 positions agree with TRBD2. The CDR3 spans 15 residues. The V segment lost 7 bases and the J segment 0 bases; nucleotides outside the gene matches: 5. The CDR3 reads CASILAGGSYNEQFF. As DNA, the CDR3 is TGTGCCAGCATCCTAGCGGGTGGCTCCTACAATGAGCAGTTCTTC.

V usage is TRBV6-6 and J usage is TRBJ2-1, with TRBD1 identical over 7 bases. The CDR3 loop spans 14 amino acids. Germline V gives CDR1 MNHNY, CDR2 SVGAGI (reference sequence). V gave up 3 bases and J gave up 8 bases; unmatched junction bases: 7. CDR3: CASSYSDRAYEQFF. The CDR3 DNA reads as TGTGCCAGCAGTTATTCCGACAGGGCATATGAGCAGTTCTTC.

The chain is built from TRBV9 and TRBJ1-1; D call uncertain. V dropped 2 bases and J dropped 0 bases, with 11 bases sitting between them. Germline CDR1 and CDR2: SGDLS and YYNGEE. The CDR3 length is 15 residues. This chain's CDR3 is CASSVPKGLNTEAFF. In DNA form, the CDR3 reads TGTGCCAGCAGCGTCCCAAAAGGTCTGAACACTGAAGCTTTCTTT.

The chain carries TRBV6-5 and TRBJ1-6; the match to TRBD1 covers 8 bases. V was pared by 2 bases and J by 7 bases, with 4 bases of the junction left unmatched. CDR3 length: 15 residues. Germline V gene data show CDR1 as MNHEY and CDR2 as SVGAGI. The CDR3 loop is CASSYADRGNSPLHF. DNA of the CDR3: TGTGCCAGCAGTTACGCCGACAGGGGAAATTCACCCCTCCACTTT.

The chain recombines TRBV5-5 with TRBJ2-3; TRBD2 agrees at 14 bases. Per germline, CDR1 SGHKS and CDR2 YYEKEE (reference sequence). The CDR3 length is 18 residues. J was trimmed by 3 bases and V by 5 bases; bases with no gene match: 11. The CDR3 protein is CASRGPGLAGVRTDTQYF. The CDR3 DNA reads TGTGCCAGCAGGGGACCGGGACTAGCGGGAGTGCGTACAGATACGCAGTATTTT.

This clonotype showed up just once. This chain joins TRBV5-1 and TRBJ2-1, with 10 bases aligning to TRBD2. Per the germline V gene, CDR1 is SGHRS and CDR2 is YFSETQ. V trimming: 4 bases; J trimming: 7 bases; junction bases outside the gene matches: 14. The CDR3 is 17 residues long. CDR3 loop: CASSIQPLAGEGNEQFF. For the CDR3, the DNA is TGCGCCAGCAGCATCCAGCCTCTAGCGGGAGAAGGTAATGAGCAGTTCTTC. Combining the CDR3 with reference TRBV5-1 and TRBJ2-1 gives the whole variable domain KAGVTQTPRYLIKTRGQQVTLSCSPISGHRSVSWYQQTPGQGLQFLFEYFSETQRNKGNFPGRFSGRQFSNSRSEMNVSTLELGDSALYLCASSIQPLAGEGNEQFFGPGTRLTVL.

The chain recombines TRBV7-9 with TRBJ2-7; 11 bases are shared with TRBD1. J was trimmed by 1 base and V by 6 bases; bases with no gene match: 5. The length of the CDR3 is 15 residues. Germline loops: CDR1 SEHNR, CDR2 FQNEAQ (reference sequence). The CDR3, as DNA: TGTGCCAGCAGTGGGACAGGGGGTCGGTCCTACGAGCAGTACTTC. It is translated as CASSGTGGRSYEQYF.

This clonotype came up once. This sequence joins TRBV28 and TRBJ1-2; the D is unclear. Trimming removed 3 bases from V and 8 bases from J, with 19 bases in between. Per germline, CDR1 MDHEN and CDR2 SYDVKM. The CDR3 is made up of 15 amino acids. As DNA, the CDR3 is TGTGCCAGCAGTTTCGCAAAATGGGTGGCAGTAGGCTACACCTTC. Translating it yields CASSFAKWVAVGYTF.

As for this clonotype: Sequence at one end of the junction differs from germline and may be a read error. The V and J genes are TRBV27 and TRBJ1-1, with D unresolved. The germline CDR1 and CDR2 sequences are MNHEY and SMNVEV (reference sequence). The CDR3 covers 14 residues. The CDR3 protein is CAGSPLVPHTEAFF. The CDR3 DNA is TGTGCCGGCAGCCCCCTCGTCCCTCACACTGAAGCTTTCTTT.

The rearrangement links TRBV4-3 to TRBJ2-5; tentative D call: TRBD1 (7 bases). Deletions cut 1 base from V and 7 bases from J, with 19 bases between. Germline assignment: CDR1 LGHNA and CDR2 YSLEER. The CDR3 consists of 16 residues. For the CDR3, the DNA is TGCGCCAGCAGCCAAGGGCCAGGGGGGTTAAGATGGACCCAGTACTTC. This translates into CASSQGPGGLRWTQYF.

The CDR3 reads CASSDSGNTIYF. CDR3 in DNA: TGTGCCAGCAGTGACTCTGGAAACACCATATATTTT. The chain couples TRBV27 to TRBJ1-3; D gene ambiguous. CDR3 length: 12 amino acids. V lost 5 bases, J lost 0 bases, and 2 bases lay in between. Germline-derived CDR1 and CDR2 are MNHEY and SMNVEV (reference sequence).

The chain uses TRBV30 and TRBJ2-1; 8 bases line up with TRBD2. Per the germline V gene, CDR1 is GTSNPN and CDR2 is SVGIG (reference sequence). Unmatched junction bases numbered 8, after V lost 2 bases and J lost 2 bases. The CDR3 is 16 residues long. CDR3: CAWSFLSGRTYNEQFF. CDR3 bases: TGTGCCTGGAGTTTTCTGAGCGGGAGAACCTACAATGAGCAGTTCTTC.

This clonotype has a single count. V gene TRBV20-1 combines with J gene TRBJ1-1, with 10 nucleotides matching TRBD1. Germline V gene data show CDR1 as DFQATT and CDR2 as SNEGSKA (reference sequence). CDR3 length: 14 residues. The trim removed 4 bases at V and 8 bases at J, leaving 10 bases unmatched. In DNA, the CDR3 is TGCAGTGCTACCGGGACAGGGGTGGGCCCCGAAGCTTTCTTT. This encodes CSATGTGVGPEAFF.

CDR3 region: CASSLIADEQFF. In DNA, the CDR3 is TGTGCCAGCAGTTTAATTGCGGATGAGCAGTTCTTC. The V and J genes are TRBV27 and TRBJ2-1, with D hard to call. The V and J ends lost 2 bases and 8 bases respectively, with 7 bases between them. The germline CDR1 and CDR2 sequences are MNHEY and SMNVEV (reference sequence). The CDR3 extends over 12 amino acids.

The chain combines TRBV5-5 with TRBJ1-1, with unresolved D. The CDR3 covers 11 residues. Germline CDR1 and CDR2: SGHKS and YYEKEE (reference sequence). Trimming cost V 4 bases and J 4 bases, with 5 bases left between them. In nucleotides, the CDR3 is TGTGCCAGCAGCCTTTTCACTGAAGCTTTCTTT. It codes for CASSLFTEAFF. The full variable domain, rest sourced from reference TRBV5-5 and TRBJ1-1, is DAGVTQSPTHLIKTRGQQVTLRCSPISGHKSVSWYQQVLGQGPQFIFQYYEKEERGRGNFPDRFSARQFPNYSSELNVNALLLGDSALYLCASSLFTEAFFGQGTRLTVV.

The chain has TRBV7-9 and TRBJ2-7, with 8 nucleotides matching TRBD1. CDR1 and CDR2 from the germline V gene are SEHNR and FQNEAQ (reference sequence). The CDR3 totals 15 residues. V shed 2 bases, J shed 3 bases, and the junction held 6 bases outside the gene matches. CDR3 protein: CASSLNDRGDYEQYF. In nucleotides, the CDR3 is TGTGCCAGCAGCTTAAACGACAGGGGAGACTACGAGCAGTACTTC.